This T cell receptor beta chain was documented in a study of T cell responses to AZD1222 COVID-19 vaccine. Whole-study results and caveats: Reportedly, nearly half the spike-specific TCRs target unmutated variant regions. Every sample of the repertoires postdated the peak T cell response. It should be noted that donors were predominantly white British and more often female, and clonal diversity was possibly underestimated.

Worth noting for this clone: Its matching antigen is unknown.

Sequencing was performed with immunoSEQ multiplex PCR; in TCRdb, only in-frame clones are kept and a portion is missing. Of 100,000 or so clones in the sample, about 91% were seen once. V trimming: 5 bases; J trimming: 5 bases; junction bases outside the gene matches: 14. The CDR3 loop spans 17 amino acids. Germline values: CDR1 SGHVS, CDR2 FQNEAQ. Recipients boosted at about 4 weeks or about 12 weeks are pooled. The chain couples TRBV7-8 to TRBJ2-2, with 7 bases fitting TRBD2. This TCR was recovered from an adult who received the AZD1222 COVID-19 vaccine. The material sequenced was peripheral blood, taken 28 days after the second AZD1222 dose. CDR3 sequence: CASSLTSDSPMTGELFF. The DNA for the CDR3 is TGTGCCAGCAGCCTTACTAGCGATTCGCCCATGACCGGGGAGCTGTTTTTT.